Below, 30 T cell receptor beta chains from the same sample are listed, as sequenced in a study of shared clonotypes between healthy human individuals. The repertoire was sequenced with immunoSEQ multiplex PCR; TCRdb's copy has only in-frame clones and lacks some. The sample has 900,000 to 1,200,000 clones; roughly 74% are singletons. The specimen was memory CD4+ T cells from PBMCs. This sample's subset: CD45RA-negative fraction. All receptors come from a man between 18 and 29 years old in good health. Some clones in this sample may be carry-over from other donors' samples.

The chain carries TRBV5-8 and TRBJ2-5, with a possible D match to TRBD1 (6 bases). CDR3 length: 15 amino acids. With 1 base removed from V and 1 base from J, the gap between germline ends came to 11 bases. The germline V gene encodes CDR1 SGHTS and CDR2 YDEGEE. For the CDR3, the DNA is TGTGCCAGCAGCTTGTGGGGGCAGCTCCAAGAGACCCAGTACTTC. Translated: CASSLWGQLQETQYF.

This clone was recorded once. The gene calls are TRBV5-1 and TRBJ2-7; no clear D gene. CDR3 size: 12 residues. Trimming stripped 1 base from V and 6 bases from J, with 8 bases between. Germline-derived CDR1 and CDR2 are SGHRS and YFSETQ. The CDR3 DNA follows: TGCGCCAGCAGCTTGAACTTAATCGAGCAGTACTTC. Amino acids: CASSLNLIEQYF.

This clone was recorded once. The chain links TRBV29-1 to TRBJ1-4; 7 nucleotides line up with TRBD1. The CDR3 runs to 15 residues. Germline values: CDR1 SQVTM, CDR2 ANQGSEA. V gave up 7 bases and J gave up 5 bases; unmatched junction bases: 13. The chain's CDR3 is CSARWNPGGNEKLFF. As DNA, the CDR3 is TGCAGCGCCCGTTGGAATCCAGGGGGGAATGAAAAACTGTTTTTT.

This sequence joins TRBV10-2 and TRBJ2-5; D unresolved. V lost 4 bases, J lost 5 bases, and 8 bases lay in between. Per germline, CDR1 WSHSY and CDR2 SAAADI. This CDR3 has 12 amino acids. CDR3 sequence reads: CASSAYSETQYF. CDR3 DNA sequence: TGCGCCAGCAGTGCTTATTCGGAGACCCAGTACTTC.

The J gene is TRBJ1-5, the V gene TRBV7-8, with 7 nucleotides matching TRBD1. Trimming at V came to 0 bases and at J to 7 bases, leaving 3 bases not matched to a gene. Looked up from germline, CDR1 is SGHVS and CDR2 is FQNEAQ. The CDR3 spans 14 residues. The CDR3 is CASSLAQQGQPQHF. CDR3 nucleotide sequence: TGTGCCAGCAGCTTAGCGCAACAGGGGCAGCCCCAGCATTTT. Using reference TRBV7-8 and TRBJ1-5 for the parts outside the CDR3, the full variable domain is GAGVSQSPRYKVAKRGQDVALRCDPISGHVSLFWYQQALGQGPEFLTYFQNEAQLDKSGLPSDRFFAERPEGSVSTLKIQRTQQEDSAVYLCASSLAQQGQPQHFGDGTRLSIL.

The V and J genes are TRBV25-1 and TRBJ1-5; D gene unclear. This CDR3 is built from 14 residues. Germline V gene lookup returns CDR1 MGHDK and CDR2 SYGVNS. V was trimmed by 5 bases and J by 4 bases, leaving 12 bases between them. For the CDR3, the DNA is TGTGCCAGCAGTATGAGAACCCTGAATCAGCCCCAGCATTTT. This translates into CASSMRTLNQPQHF.

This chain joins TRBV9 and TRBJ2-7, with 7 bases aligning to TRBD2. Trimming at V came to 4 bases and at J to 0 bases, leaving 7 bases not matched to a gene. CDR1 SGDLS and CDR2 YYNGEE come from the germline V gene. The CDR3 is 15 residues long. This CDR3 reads CASSPGGSGSYEQYF. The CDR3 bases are TGTGCCAGCAGCCCGGGGGGTAGCGGCTCCTACGAGCAGTACTTC.

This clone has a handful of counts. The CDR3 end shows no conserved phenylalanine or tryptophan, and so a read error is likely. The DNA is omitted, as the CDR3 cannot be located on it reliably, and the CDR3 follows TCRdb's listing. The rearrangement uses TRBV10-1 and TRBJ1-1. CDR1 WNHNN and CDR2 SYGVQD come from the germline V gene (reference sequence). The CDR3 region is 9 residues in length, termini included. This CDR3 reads CASSEGQLI.

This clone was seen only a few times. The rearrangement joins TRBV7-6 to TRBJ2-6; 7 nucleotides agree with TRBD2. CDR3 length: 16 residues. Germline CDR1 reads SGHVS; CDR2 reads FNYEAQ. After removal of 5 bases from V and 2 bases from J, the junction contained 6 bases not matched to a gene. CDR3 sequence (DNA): TGTGCCAGCAGCGGGGGAGGGAATACTGGGGCCAACGTCCTGACTTTC. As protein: CASSGGGNTGANVLTF.

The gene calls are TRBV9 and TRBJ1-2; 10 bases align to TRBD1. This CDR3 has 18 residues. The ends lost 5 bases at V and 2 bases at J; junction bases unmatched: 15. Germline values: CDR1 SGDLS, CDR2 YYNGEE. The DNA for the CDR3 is TGTGCCAGCAGGGCCACCGGGACAGGGGTTAAGAGCAACTATGGCTACACCTTC. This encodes CASRATGTGVKSNYGYTF.

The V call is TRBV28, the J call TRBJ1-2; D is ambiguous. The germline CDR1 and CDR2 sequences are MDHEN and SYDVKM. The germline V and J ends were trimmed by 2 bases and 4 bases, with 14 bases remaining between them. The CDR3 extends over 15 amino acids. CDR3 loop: CASSLISREAYGYTF. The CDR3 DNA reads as TGTGCCAGCAGTTTAATCAGCCGGGAAGCCTATGGCTACACCTTC.

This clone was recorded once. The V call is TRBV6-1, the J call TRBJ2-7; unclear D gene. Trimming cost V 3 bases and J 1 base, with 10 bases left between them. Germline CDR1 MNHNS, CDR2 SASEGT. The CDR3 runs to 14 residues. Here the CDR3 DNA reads TGTGCCAGCAGTGACCTGCGGTATTCCTACGAGCAGTACTTC. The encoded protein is CASSDLRYSYEQYF.

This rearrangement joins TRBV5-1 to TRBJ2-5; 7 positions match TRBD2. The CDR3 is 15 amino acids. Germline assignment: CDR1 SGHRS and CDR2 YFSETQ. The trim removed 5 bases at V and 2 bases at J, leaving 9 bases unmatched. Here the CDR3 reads CASRPASGVQETQYF. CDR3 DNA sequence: TGCGCCAGCAGGCCTGCTAGCGGAGTTCAAGAGACCCAGTACTTC.

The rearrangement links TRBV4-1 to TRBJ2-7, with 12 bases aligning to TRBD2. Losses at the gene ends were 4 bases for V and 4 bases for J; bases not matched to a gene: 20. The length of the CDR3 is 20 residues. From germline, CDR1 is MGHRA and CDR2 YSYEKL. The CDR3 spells CASSRRTSGNSGGDLYEQYF. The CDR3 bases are TGCGCCAGCAGCCGACGGACTAGCGGGAATTCCGGAGGCGATCTTTACGAGCAGTACTTC.

CDR3 protein: CSVEDVTGEQYF. The DNA of the CDR3 is TGCAGCGTTGAAGATGTAACGGGCGAGCAGTACTTC. The J gene is TRBJ2-5, the V gene TRBV29-1, with D unclear. The J call may be faulty, since TRBJ2-7 better matches the DNA end. The V gene's germline CDR1 is SQVTM and CDR2 ANQGSEA. The CDR3 covers 12 residues.

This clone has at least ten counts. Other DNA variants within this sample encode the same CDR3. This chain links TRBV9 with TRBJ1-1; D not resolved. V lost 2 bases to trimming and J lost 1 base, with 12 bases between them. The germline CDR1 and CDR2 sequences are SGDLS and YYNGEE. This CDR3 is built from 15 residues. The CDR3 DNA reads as TGTGCCAGCAGCGTGAATATCGGTCCGAACACTGAAGCTTTCTTT. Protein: CASSVNIGPNTEAFF.

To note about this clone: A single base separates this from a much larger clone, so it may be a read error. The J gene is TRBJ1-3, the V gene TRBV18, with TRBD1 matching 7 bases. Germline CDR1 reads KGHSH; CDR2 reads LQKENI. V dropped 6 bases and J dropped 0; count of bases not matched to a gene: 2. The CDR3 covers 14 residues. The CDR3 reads CASSTGSSGNTIYF. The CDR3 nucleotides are TGTGCCAGCTCGACAGGGAGCTCTGGAAACACCATATATTTT.

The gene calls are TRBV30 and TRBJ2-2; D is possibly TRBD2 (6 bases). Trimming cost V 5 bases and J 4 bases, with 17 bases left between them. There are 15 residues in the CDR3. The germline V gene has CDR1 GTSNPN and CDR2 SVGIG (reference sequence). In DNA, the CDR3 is TGTGCCTGGGGGGAGCTAGCGACCGTCACCGGGGAGCTGTTTTTT. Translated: CAWGELATVTGELFF. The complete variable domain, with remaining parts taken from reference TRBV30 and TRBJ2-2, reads SQTIHQWPATLVQPVGSPLSLECTVEGTSNPNLYWYRQAAGRGLQLLFYSVGIGQISSEVPQNLSASRPQDRQFILSSKKLLLSDSGFYLCAWGELATVTGELFFGEGSRLTVL.

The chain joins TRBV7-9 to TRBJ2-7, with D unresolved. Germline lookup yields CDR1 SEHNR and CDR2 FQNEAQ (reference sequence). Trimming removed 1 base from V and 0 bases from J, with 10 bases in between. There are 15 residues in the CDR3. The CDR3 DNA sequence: TGTGCCAGCAGCTTAGGTCTAAGCACCTCCTACGAGCAGTACTTC. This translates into CASSLGLSTSYEQYF. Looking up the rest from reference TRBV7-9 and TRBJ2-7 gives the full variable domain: DTGVSQNPRHKITKRGQNVTFRCDPISEHNRLYWYRQTLGQGPEFLTYFQNEAQLEKSRLLSDRFSAERPKGSFSTLEIQRTEQGDSAMYLCASSLGLSTSYEQYFGPGTRLTVT.

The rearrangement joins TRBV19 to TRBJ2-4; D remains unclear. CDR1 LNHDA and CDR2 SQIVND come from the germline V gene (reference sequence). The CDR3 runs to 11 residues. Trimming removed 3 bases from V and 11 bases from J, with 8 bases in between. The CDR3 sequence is CASSITNFQYF. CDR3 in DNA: TGTGCCAGTAGTATTACTAACTTTCAGTACTTC.

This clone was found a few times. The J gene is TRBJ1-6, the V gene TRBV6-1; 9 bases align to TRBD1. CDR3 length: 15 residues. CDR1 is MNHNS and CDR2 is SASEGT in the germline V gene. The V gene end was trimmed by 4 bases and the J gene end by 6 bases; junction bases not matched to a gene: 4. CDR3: CASSVTGQGNSPLHF. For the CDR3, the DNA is TGTGCCAGCAGTGTTACGGGACAGGGTAATTCACCCCTCCACTTT.

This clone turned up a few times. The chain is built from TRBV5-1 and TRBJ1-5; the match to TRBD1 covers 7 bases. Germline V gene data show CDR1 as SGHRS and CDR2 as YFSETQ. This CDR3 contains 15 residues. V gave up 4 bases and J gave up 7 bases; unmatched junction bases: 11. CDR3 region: CASSPTGAGGQPQHF. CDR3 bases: TGCGCCAGCAGCCCCACAGGGGCGGGAGGGCAGCCCCAGCATTTT.

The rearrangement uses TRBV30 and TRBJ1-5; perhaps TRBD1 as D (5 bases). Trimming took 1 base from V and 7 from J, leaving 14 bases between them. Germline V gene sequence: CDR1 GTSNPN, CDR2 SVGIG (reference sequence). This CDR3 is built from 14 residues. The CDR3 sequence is CAWSDLGAKQPQHF. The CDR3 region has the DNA TGTGCCTGGAGTGACCTAGGGGCTAAGCAGCCCCAGCATTTT.

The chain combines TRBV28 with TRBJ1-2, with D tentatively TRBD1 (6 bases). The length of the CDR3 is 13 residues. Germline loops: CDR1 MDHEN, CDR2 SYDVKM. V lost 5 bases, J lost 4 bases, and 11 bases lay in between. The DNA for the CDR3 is TGTGCCAGCAGTCAACAGGGAGGCTATGGCTACACCTTC. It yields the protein CASSQQGGYGYTF.

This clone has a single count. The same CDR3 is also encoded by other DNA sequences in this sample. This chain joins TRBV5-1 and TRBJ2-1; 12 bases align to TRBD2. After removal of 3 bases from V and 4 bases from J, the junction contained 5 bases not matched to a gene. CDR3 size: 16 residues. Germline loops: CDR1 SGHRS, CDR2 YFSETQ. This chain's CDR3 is CASSSSLAGGYNEQFF. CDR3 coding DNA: TGCGCCAGCAGCTCTTCTCTAGCGGGAGGGTACAATGAGCAGTTCTTC.

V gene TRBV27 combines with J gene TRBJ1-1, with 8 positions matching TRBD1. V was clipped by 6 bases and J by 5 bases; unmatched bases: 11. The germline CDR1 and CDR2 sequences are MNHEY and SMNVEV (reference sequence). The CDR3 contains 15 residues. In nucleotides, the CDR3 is TGTGCCAGCAGCCCTCTCCGGGACAGGCGGACTGAAGCTTTCTTT. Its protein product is CASSPLRDRRTEAFF.

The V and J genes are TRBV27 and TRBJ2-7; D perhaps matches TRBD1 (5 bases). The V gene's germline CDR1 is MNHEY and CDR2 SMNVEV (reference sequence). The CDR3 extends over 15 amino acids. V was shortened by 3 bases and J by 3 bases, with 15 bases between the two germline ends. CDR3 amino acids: CASSFQGWALYEQYF. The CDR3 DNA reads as TGTGCCAGCAGTTTTCAGGGTTGGGCCCTCTACGAGCAGTACTTC.

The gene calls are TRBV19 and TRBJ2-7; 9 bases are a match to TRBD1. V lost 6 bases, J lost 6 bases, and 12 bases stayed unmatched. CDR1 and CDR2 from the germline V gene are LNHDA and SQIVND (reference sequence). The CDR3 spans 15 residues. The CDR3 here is CASRTGTGLSREQYF. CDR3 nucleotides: TGTGCCAGTAGGACAGGGACAGGGCTTTCTCGCGAGCAGTACTTC.

The CDR3 spells CASSHSPAGASGEQFF. DNA of the CDR3: TGTGCCAGCAGTCACTCCCCAGCGGGAGCATCTGGTGAGCAGTTCTTC. The chain has TRBV28 and TRBJ2-1; 8 positions agree with TRBD2. V dropped 5 bases and J dropped 9; count of bases not matched to a gene: 15. This CDR3 has 16 amino acids. Germline values: CDR1 MDHEN, CDR2 SYDVKM.

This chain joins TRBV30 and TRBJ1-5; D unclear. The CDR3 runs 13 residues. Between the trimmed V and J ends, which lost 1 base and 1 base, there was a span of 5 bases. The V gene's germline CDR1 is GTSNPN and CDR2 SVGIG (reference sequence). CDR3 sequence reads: CAWSEASNQPQHF. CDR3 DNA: TGTGCCTGGAGTGAGGCGAGCAATCAGCCCCAGCATTTT.